Following are 2 T cell receptor beta chains from one sample sequenced in a study of blood T cell repertoires in COVID-19 (dated by TCRdb to the early 2020s). Library preparation was by the immunoSEQ multiplex PCR assay. TCRdb limited this immuneACCESS table to in-frame rearrangements with V and J called. A share of clones is missing; checked studies link under half to unresolved V genes, and the rest is unexplained. For this sample there are 200,000 to 300,000 clones; about 90% appear just once. About 0.79% of the sample is in the top ten clones. What was sequenced was peripheral blood. These receptors all stem from a man aged 25-45 years with COVID-19, enrolled during active disease.

This sequence joins TRBV6-5 and TRBJ2-1; 10 bases fit TRBD1. CDR1 MNHEY and CDR2 SVGAGI come from the germline V gene. The CDR3 has 13 amino acids. J gave up 8 bases and V 6 bases, and 4 bases lay outside the gene matches. The CDR3 is CASRRQGADEQFF. In nucleotides, the CDR3 is TGTGCCAGCAGGCGACAGGGGGCAGATGAGCAGTTCTTC.

The rearrangement links TRBV6-1 to TRBJ1-1, with D possibly TRBD1 on 5 matching bases. The CDR3 loop spans 12 amino acids. The germline CDR1 and CDR2 sequences are MNHNS and SASEGT. The V end was cut by 5 bases, the J end by 5 bases, with 9 bases between. DNA of the CDR3: TGTGCCAGCAGTCCGACAGATACTGAAGCTTTCTTT. As protein: CASSPTDTEAFF.